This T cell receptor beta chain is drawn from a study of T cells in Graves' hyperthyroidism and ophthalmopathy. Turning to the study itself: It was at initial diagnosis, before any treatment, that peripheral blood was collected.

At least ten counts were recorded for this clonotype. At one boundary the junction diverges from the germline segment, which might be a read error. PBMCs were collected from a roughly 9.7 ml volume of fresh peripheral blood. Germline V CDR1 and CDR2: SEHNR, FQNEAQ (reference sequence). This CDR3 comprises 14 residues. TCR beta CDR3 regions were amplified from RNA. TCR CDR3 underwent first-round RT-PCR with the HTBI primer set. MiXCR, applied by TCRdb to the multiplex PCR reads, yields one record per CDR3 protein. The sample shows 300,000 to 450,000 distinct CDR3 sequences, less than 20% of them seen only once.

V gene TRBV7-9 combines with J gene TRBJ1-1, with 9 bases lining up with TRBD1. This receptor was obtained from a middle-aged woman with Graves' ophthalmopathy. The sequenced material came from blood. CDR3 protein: CASTLQGANTEAFF. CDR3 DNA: TGTGCCAGCACCTTACAGGGGGCGAACACTGAAGCTTTCTTT.